The sample holds many counts of the clone carrying this T cell receptor (beta chain). What it binds is unknown. Trimming removed 9 bases from V and 5 bases from J; junction bases left unmatched: 3. This CDR3 contains 14 residues. Described time point: newly diagnosed GD, antithyroid drugs for less than 3 months. The TCR library was made from RNA extracted from PBMCs. The source of the sample is a study of regulatory T cells in long-lasting Graves disease. Study conclusions and caveats: Accuracy could have been hurt by small sample size.

Arm-PCR of CDR3 regions with iRepertoire HTBI primers generated TCR beta libraries. TCRdb itself ran the multiplex PCR reads through MiXCR, one entry per CDR3 protein. This sample has over 500,000 distinct CDR3 sequences, with roughly a sixth found just once. The same data also went into a second study, on T cells in Graves' hyperthyroidism and ophthalmopathy. As that study records: Most thyroid clonotypes expanded above 0.001 were also detected in blood.

The gene calls are TRBV12-3 or TRBV12-4 and TRBJ2-1; TRBD2 aligns across 14 bases. The receptor's source is a man younger than 35 with Graves disease. Sequences were derived from peripheral blood mononuclear cells (PBMCs), sampled at new diagnosis, from a patient treated with antithyroid drugs. The CDR3 sequence: CASRLAGGNNEQFF. In nucleotides, the CDR3 is TGTGCCAGTAGACTAGCGGGAGGGAACAATGAGCAGTTCTTC.